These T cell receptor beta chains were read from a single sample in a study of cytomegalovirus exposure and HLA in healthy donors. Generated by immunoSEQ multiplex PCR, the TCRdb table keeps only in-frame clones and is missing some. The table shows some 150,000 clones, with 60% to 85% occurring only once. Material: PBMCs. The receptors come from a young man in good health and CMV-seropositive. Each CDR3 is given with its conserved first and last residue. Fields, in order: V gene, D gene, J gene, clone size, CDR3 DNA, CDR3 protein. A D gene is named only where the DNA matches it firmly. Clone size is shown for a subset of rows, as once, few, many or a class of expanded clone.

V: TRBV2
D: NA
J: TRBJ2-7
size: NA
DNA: TGTGCCAGCAGTGGCGACAGGAGCTCCTACGAGCAGTACTTC
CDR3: CASSGDRSSYEQYF

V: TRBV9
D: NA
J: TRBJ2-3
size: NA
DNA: TGTGCCAGCAGCGCCCGCGGGGGCACAGATACGCAGTATTTT
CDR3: CASSARGGTDTQYF

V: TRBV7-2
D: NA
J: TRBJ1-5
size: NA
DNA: TGTGCCAGCAGCTCCCGGGGGTCGGGGTCGCAGCCCCAGCATTTT
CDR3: CASSSRGSGSQPQHF

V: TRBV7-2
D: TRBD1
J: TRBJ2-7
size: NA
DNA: TGTGCCAGCAGCCTGGGACAGGGTATCTACGAGCAGTACTTC
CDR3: CASSLGQGIYEQYF

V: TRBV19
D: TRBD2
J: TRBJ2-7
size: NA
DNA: TGTGCCAGTAGTATACACGGGGGGGCCTACGAGCAGTACTTC
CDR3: CASSIHGGAYEQYF

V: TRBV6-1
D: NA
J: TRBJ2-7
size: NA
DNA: TGTGCCAGCAGTGATTACAGGAGCAAAGGATACGAGCAGTACTTC
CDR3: CASSDYRSKGYEQYF

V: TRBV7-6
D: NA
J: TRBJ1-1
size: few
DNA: TGTGCCAGCAGCGACTACGACGAGGCTGAAGCTTTCTTT
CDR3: CASSDYDEAEAFF

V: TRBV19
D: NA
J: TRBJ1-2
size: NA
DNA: TGTGCCAGTAGTATTGAGGACTACTATGGCTACACCTTC
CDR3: CASSIEDYYGYTF

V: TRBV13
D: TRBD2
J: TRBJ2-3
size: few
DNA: TGTGCCAGCAGCTTATGGTCTAGCGGGGGGGCATCAGATACGCAGTATTTT
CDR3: CASSLWSSGGASDTQYF

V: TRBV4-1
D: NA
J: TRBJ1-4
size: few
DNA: TGCGCCAGCAGCCAAGATGACGGGAGGAGTGAAAAACTGTTTTTT
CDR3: CASSQDDGRSEKLFF

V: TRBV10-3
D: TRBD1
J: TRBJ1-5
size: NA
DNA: TGTGCCATCAGTGAAGGGGGCCAGCCCCAGCATTTT
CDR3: CAISEGGQPQHF

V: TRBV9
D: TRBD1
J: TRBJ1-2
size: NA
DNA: TGTGCCAGCAGCGTACAACAGGGGGCTGGTGGCTACACCTTC
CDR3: CASSVQQGAGGYTF

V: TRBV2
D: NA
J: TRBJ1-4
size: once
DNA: TGTGCCAGCAAGGACGGGACAAATAATGAAAAACTGTTTTTT
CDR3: CASKDGTNNEKLFF

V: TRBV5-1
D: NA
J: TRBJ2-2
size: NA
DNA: TGCGCCAGCAGGCCTACAGGGTTGATCGGGGAGCTGTTTTTT
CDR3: CASRPTGLIGELFF

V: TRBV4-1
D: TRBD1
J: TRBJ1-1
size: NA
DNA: TGCGCCAGCAGCCAGGGACAGGGACAAATTAACACTGAAGCTTTCTTT
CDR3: CASSQGQGQINTEAFF

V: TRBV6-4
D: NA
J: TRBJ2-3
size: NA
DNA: TGTGCCTGCTATACCGCGGCTTCGACAGATACGCAGTATTTT
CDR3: CACYTAASTDTQYF

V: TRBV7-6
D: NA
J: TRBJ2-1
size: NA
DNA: TGTGCCAGCAGCCCCGAGGTTGAGCAGTTCTTC
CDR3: CASSPEVEQFF

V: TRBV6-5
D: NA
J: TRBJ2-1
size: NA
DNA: TGTGCCAGCAGCCAGGACTACTGGATGGAGCAGTTCTTC
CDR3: CASSQDYWMEQFF

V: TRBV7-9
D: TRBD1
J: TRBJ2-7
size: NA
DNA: TGTGCCAGCAGCCCCGGGACAGGGTACGAGCAGTACTTC
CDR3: CASSPGTGYEQYF

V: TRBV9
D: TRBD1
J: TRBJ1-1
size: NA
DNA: TGTGCCAGCAGCGGTGCGCAGGGGGTCGGCACTGAAGCTTTCTTT
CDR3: CASSGAQGVGTEAFF

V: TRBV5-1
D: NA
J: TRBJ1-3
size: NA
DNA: TGCGCCAGCAGCTTGTATGGGGGGGTCAGCTCTGGAAACACCATATATTTT
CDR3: CASSLYGGVSSGNTIYF

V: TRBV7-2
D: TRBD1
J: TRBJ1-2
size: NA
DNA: TGTGCCAGCAGCTTAGGGACAGGGACGTACGCTGGCTACACCTTC
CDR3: CASSLGTGTYAGYTF

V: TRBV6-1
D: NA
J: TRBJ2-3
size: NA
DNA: TGTGCCAGCGTGAGCCATCCAGATACGCAGTATTTT
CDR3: CASVSHPDTQYF

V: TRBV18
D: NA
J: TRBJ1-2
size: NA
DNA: TGTGCCAGCTCACCACCGGTTTCGGGGTTCGGCTACACCTTC
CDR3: CASSPPVSGFGYTF

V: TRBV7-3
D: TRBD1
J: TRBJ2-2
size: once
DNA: TGTGCCAGCAGTCCAAGGACAGGGGAAGAGGAGCTGTTTTTT
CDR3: CASSPRTGEEELFF

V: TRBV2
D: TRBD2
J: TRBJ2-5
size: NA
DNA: TGTGCCAGCAGTGGTGCCAGCGGGGTGGTGACCCAGTACTTC
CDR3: CASSGASGVVTQYF

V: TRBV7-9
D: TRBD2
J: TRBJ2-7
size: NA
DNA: TGTGCCAGCAGCTCGAAGCGGGGGCTCACCTACGAGCAGTACTTC
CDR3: CASSSKRGLTYEQYF

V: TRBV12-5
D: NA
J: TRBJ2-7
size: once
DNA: TGTGCTAGTGGTTTGGCTCGAGATGCGGGAGAGCAGTACTTC
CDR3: CASGLARDAGEQYF

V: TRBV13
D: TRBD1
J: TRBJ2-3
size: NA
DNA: TGTGCCAGCAGCGAAGACAGGGGGGCGACAGATACGCAGTATTTT
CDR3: CASSEDRGATDTQYF

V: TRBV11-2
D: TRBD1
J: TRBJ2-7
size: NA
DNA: TGTGCCAGCACCTCGTGGGGACAGAGCTCCTACGAGCAGTACTTC
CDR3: CASTSWGQSSYEQYF

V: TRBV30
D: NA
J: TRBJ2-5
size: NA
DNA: TGTGCCTGGAGTGTACGCGGGATACAGTACTTC
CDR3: CAWSVRGIQYF

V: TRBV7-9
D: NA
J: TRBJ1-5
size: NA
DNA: TGTGCCAGCAGCTCTCTAAATCAGCCCCAGCATTTT
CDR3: CASSSLNQPQHF

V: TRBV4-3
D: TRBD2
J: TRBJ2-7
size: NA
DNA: TGCGCCAGCAGCCAAGAGGAGCGGGGGGCCGCCTACGAGCAGTACTTC
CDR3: CASSQEERGAAYEQYF

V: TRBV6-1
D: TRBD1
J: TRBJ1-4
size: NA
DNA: TGTGCCAGCATATCCGGGACAGGGGCTGAAAAACTGTTTTTT
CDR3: CASISGTGAEKLFF

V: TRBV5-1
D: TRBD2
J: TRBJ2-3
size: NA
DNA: TGCGCCAGCAGCGATTTAGAGCGGGGAGACGGAGATACGCAGTATTTT
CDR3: CASSDLERGDGDTQYF

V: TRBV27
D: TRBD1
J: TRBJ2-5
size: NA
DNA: TGTGCCAGCAGTTCCGGGACAGGGGTTCTCGAGACCCAGTACTTC
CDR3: CASSSGTGVLETQYF